Sequencing of this T cell receptor beta chain was carried out in a study of blood T cell repertoires in COVID-19. Generated by immunoSEQ multiplex PCR, the TCRdb table keeps only in-frame clones and is missing some. This table has almost 350,000 clones, around 90% appearing once. The sequenced sample was peripheral blood. The TCR originated in a woman in her fifties or sixties with COVID-19, enrolled during active disease.

CDR3 loop: CASSNPSEMNTEAFF. CDR3 bases: TGTGCCAGCAGCAACCCCAGTGAAATGAACACTGAAGCTTTCTTT. V usage is TRBV3-1 (or the pseudogene TRBV3-2) and J usage is TRBJ1-1; D is ambiguous. This CDR3 has 15 residues. Per germline, CDR1 LGHDT and CDR2 YNNKEL (reference sequence). Trimming removed 5 bases from V and 0 bases from J, with 13 bases in between.